This T cell receptor beta chain was sequenced in a study of blood T cell repertoires in COVID-19. TCRdb keeps only in-frame clones here, not all; method: immunoSEQ multiplex PCR. The data contain about 120,000 clones, less than 90% of them singletons. Looked up from germline, CDR1 is DFQATT and CDR2 is SNEGSKA (reference sequence). The CDR3 has 10 amino acids. This receptor was identified in a woman younger than 45 who had recovered from COVID-19. Sequenced: PBMCs or T cells enriched from blood (not recorded which). The chain employs TRBV20-1 and TRBJ2-7; TRBD2 matches at 7 bases. The CDR3 protein is CSGGKYEQYF. The CDR3 DNA follows: TGCAGCGGGGGGAAATACGAGCAGTACTTC.